Here is one T cell receptor (beta chain) with its context. What it binds is unknown. The CDR3 runs 14 residues. Germline V lookup: CDR1 KGHDR, CDR2 SFDVKD. Between the trimmed V and J ends, which lost 2 bases and 5 bases, there was a span of 12 bases. TCR alpha and beta CDR3 regions were amplified from RNA using iRepertoire nested multiplex PCR. Input was 100-400 ng of tissue mRNA or PBMC total RNA. Using its own MiXCR run on the multiplex PCR reads, TCRdb lists one record per CDR3 protein. Of approximately 190,000 distinct CDR3 sequences in the sample, approximately 30% were seen once. This sample is drawn from a study of glioma-infiltrating T cells. Overall study findings and caveats: Non-neoplastic patients had below-expected tissue-blood divergence, while all gliomas exceeded expectation. CDR3 overlap between tissue and blood was very small.

The sequencing input was glioma tissue, nonneoplastic brain tissue, or PBMCs (not recorded which). The chain uses TRBV24-1 and TRBJ2-7; D call uncertain. The sequence was collected from a human donor with low-grade glioma or glioblastoma, undergoing nonglioma brain surgery, or in good health (not recorded which). The chain's CDR3 is CATSDSSGSNEQYF. CDR3 coding DNA: TGTGCCACCAGTGATTCCAGTGGTAGCAACGAGCAGTACTTC.